A single sample is the source of the 2 T cell receptor beta chains below, sequenced in a study of regulatory T cells in long-lasting Graves disease. The time point here: newly diagnosed GD, antithyroid drugs for less than 3 months. From PBMCs, RNA was extracted and then used to make the TCR library. Relying on iRepertoire HTBI primers and Arm-PCR of CDR3 regions, the team built TCR beta libraries. TCRdb independently ran MiXCR on the multiplex PCR reads; one entry per CDR3 protein. The sample yields around 480,000 distinct CDR3 sequences, 15% to 20% seen once. The same sample was also used in a study of T cells in Graves' hyperthyroidism and ophthalmopathy.

The specimen was peripheral blood mononuclear cells (PBMCs), collected at new diagnosis, from a patient treated with antithyroid drugs. These receptors were collected from a man aged 35 to 55 with Graves disease.

About this clonotype: This may arise from a read error, as a much more abundant clone is one base away. This chain uses TRBV28 with TRBJ2-6, with D perhaps matching TRBD1 or TRBD2 (5 bases each). Germline-derived CDR1 and CDR2 are MDHEN and SYDVKM. CDR3 length: 17 amino acids. Written as DNA, the CDR3 is TGTGCCAGCAGTTTGGTCGGGAACAATCGTGGGGCCGACGTCCTGACTTTC. This codes for CASSLVGNNRGADVLTF.

At least ten counts were recorded for this clonotype. This chain links TRBV10-3 with TRBJ2-7; TRBD2 is a possible D gene (6 bases). Between the trimmed V and J ends, which lost 6 bases and 3 bases, there was a span of 12 bases. There are 13 residues in the CDR3. Germline-derived CDR1 and CDR2 are ENHRY and SYGVKD. CDR3 sequence (DNA): TGTGCCATCAGGGGGGGACCCCGCTACGAGCAGTACTTC. Translation gives CAIRGGPRYEQYF.